This T cell receptor beta chain originates from a study of blood T cell repertoires in COVID-19. On the study more broadly: T cells, B-cell-depleted T cells, or PBMCs provided the cDNA or gDNA that served as material.

In the original workflow: Reference gene primer amplification in the assay estimated nucleated cell counts. Assay used: immunoSEQ multiplex PCR; TCRdb lists only in-frame clones, some missing. The V and J calls and clone size come from that table; D and trimming were worked out from the DNA. This sample has about 190,000 clones, with under 90% found just once. The receptor was derived from a man between 35 and 55 years old with acute or convalescent COVID-19. The sequencing input was peripheral blood.

CDR3 in amino acids: CASSFEFGQGSNQPQHF. CDR3 in DNA: TGTGCCAGCAGCTTTGAGTTCGGACAAGGTAGCAATCAGCCCCAGCATTTT. The chain couples TRBV7-8 to TRBJ1-5, with D perhaps TRBD1 (5 bases). The CDR3 runs 17 residues. Deletions cut 3 bases from V and 0 bases from J, with 15 bases between. CDR1 is SGHVS and CDR2 is FQNEAQ in the germline V gene.